The clone carrying this TCR beta chain was counted at least ten times. Its cognate antigen is unknown. Amplification of TCR beta CDR3 regions used RNA as the template. HTBI primers were the set used in a first-round RT-PCR of the TCR CDR3. TCRdb analysed the multiplex PCR reads with MiXCR anew, one entry per CDR3 protein. Of around 690,000 distinct CDR3 sequences in the sample, roughly a sixth were seen once. The sample belongs to a study of T cells in Graves' hyperthyroidism and ophthalmopathy. Study information: Once the initial diagnosis was made, peripheral blood was obtained before any treatment.

General study results and limits: Stable hyperthyroidism and ophthalmopathy were separated using 13 V-J signatures. Before onset, ophthalmopathy was predicted by the model a median around 6.5 months earlier.

Patients aged 18 to 65 had newly diagnosed hyperthyroidism of under 2 months' duration. The germline gives CDR1 SNHLY, CDR2 FYNNEI. The germline V and J ends were trimmed by 7 bases and 3 bases, with 16 bases remaining between them. The CDR3 covers 14 residues. V is TRBV2 and J is TRBJ2-7; D unclear. This TCR was recovered from a man aged 45-65 years with Graves' hyperthyroidism. The sequenced sample consisted of blood. CDR3 region: CASIQDGHHYEQYF. The CDR3 bases are TGTGCCAGCATCCAAGACGGGCACCACTACGAGCAGTACTTC.